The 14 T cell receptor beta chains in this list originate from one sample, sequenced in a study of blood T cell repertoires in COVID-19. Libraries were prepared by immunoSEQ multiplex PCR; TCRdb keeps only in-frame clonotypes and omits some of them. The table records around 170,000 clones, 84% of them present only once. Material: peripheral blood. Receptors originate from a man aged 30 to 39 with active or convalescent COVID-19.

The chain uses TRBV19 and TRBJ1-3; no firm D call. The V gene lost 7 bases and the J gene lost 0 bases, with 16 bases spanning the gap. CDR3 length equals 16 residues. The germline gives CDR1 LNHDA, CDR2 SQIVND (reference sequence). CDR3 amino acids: CASTGGGSLSGNTIYF. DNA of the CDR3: TGTGCCAGTACCGGAGGCGGGTCTCTCTCTGGAAACACCATATATTTT.

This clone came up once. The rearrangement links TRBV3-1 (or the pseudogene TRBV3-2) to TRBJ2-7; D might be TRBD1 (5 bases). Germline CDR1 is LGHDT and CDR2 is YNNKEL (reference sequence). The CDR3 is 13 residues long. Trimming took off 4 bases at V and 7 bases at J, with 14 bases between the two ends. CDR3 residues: CASSRPGSKEQYF. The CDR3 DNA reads TGTGCCAGCAGCCGGCCAGGGTCGAAAGAGCAGTACTTC.

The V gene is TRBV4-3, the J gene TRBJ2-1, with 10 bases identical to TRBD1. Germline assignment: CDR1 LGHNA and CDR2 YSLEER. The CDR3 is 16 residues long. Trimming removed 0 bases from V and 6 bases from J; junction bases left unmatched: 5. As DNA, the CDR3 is TGCGCCAGCAGCCAAGAAGGACAGGGGGGGCTCAATGAGCAGTTCTTC. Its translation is CASSQEGQGGLNEQFF.

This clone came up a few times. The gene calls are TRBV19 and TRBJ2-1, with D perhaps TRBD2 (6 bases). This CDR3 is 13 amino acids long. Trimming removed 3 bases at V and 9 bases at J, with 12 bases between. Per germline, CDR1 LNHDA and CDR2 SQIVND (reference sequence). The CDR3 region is CASSISPGSEQFF. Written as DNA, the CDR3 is TGTGCCAGTAGTATTTCGCCCGGGAGTGAGCAGTTCTTC.

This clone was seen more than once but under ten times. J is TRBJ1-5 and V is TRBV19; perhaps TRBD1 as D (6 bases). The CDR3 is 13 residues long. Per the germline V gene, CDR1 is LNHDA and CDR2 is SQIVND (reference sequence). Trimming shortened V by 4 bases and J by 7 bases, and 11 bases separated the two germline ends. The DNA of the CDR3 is TGTGCCAGTAGTAGGGACACTAACCAGCCCCAGCATTTT. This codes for CASSRDTNQPQHF.

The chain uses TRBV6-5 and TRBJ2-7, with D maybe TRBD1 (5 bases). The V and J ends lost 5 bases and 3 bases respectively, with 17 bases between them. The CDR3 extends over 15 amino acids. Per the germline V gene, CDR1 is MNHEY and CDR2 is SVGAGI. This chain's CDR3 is CASSRQGLGFYEQYF. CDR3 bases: TGTGCCAGCAGTAGGCAGGGATTGGGGTTCTACGAGCAGTACTTC.

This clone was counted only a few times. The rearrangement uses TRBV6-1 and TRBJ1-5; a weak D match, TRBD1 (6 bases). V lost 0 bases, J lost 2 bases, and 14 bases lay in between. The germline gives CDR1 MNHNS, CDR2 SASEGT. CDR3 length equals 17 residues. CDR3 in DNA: TGTGCCAGCAGTGAAGCTCGGGGGGCAGGGGGCAATCAGCCCCAGCATTTT. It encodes CASSEARGAGGNQPQHF.

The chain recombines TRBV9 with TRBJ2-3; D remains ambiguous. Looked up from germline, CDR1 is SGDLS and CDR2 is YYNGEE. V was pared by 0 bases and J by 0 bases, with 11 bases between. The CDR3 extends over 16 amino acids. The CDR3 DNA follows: TGTGCCAGCAGCGTAGGTTCTGGGCAGAGCACAGATACGCAGTATTTT. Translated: CASSVGSGQSTDTQYF.

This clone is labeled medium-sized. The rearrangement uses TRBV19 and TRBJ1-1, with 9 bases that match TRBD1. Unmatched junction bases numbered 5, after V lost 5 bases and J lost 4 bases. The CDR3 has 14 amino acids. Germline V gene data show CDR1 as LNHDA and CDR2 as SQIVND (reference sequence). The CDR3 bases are TGTGCCAGTAGTCTGGGACAGGGCCGCACTGAAGCTTTCTTT. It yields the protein CASSLGQGRTEAFF.

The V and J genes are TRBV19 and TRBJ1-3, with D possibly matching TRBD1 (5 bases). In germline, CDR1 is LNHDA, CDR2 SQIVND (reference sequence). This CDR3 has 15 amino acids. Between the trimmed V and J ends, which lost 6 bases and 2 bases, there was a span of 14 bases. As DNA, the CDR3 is TGTGCCAGTAGCATCCGATCGGACACTGGAAACACCATATATTTT. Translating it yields CASSIRSDTGNTIYF.

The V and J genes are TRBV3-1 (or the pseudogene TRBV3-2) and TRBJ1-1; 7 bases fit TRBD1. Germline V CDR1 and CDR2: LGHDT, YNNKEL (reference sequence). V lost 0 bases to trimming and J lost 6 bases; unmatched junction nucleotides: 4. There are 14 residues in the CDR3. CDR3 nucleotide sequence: TGTGCCAGCAGCCAAGACGACAGGGACCCTGAAGCTTTCTTT. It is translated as CASSQDDRDPEAFF.

The CDR3 bases are TGTGCCAGCAGCTTAGCGGACGGCGGAGGGAACACTGAAGCTTTCTTT. Protein product: CASSLADGGGNTEAFF. The gene calls are TRBV7-9 and TRBJ1-1; no clear D gene. Germline values: CDR1 SEHNR, CDR2 FQNEAQ (reference sequence). There are 16 residues in the CDR3. V was shortened by 0 bases and J by 1 base, with 12 bases between the two germline ends.

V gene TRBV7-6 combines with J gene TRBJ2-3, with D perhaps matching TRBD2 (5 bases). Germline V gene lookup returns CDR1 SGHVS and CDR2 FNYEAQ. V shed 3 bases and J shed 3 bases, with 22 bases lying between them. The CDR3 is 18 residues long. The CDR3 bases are TGTGCCAGCAGCTTTCCCGGGCTAGTCGGGGTCAGGACAGATACGCAGTATTTT. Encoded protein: CASSFPGLVGVRTDTQYF.

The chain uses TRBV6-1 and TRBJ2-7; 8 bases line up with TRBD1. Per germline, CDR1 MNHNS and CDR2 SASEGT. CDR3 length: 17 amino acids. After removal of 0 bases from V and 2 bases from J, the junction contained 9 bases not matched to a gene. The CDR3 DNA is TGTGCCAGCAGTGAAGCGTACGTTGGACAGGGCGCCTACGAGCAGTACGTC. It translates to CASSEAYVGQGAYEQYV.